This entry concerns a single T cell receptor (beta chain). The CDR3 totals 16 residues. Deletions cut 4 bases from V and 5 bases from J, with 20 bases between. The germline gives CDR1 SGHTA, CDR2 FQGNSA. The method was immunoSEQ multiplex PCR; TCRdb's version includes in-frame clones alone and lacks a portion of them. The top ten hold 0.009% to 0.0095% of the sample, which has about 660,000 clones, 70% to 90% seen once. This specimen belongs to a study of shared T cell receptors in the human thymus. A further study also used this sample, focusing on human thymus T cells. That report adds: Resections from corrective heart surgery provided thymus tissue.

Sequenced: thymocytes. This receptor was taken from a boy under three years old with a congenital heart defect. The V gene is TRBV7-2, the J gene TRBJ2-5, with a weak D call TRBD1 (6 bases). The CDR3 is CASSYEGTLRGETQYF. The CDR3 DNA sequence: TGTGCCAGCAGCTACGAGGGCACTTTAAGGGGGGAGACCCAGTACTTC.